Listed below are T cell receptor beta chains from one sample, sequenced in a study of T cells after yellow fever vaccination. Each CDR3 protein is one row after TCRdb ran MiXCR on the 5' RACE reads. The sample has under 300,000 distinct CDR3 sequences; 6.7% are singletons. Sequenced here: CD4+ T cells sorted from PBMCs, sampled on the day of the yellow fever booster vaccination. The receptors derive from a man aged 25 to 40 who received the YFV17D yellow fever vaccine. The CDR3 runs from the conserved cysteine through the conserved F or W. Each record gives: clone size, J gene, V gene, D gene, CDR3 protein, CDR3 DNA. A D gene is named only where the DNA matches it firmly. Clone size is not always given. Where it is, it says once, few, many or a class for expanded clones.

few TRBJ2-6 TRBV6-2/TRBV6-3 TRBD1 CASSPDIPGQGFSGANVLTF TGTGCCAGCAGCCCCGATATTCCGGGACAGGGGTTCTCTGGGGCCAACGTCCTGACTTTC
many TRBJ2-1 TRBV7-2 TRBD2 CASSLVSGWDNEQFF TGTGCCAGCAGCTTAGTTAGCGGGTGGGACAATGAGCAGTTCTTC
NA TRBJ2-7 TRBV5-1 TRBD2 CASSWTSGTHSYEQYF TGCGCCAGCAGCTGGACTAGCGGGACCCACTCCTACGAGCAGTACTTC
NA TRBJ1-5 TRBV7-9 TRBD1 CASSPQNRQGWQPQHF TGTGCCAGCAGCCCCCAGAATAGACAGGGCTGGCAGCCCCAGCATTTT
many TRBJ1-2 TRBV20-1 NA CSAPDRPNYGYTF TGCAGTGCCCCGGACAGACCCAACTATGGCTACACCTTC
many TRBJ2-2 TRBV29-1 TRBD1 CSVAYRGTYTGELFF TGCAGCGTTGCATACAGGGGGACGTACACCGGGGAGCTGTTTTTT
NA TRBJ2-1 TRBV6-1 NA CASTPTRESYNEQFF TGTGCCAGCACCCCCACGAGGGAATCCTACAATGAGCAGTTCTTC
many TRBJ1-4 TRBV7-2 NA CASSLSTQGNEKLFF TGTGCCAGCAGCTTAAGTACGCAGGGTAATGAAAAACTGTTTTTT
NA TRBJ2-7 TRBV7-2 TRBD2 CASSLAGGTNSYEQYF TGTGCCAGCAGCTTAGCTGGCGGGACTAACTCCTACGAGCAGTACTTC
NA TRBJ2-7 TRBV20-1 TRBD2 CSARGQLAGDEQYF TGCAGTGCTAGAGGTCAGCTAGCGGGAGACGAGCAGTACTTC
NA TRBJ2-7 TRBV6-1 NA CASTPVGWGQAEQYF TGTGCCAGCACCCCCGTGGGTTGGGGCCAGGCCGAGCAGTACTTC
many TRBJ2-1 TRBV6-2/TRBV6-3 NA CASRMGRARLPYNEQFF TGTGCCAGCAGGATGGGTAGGGCTAGACTACCTTACAATGAGCAGTTCTTC
NA TRBJ2-1 TRBV12-3/TRBV12-4 TRBD2 CASRGGGERPYNEQFF TGTGCCAGCAGGGGGGGGGGAGAGAGGCCTTACAATGAGCAGTTCTTC
NA TRBJ2-3 TRBV29-1 NA CSVGLWGSGDTQYF TGCAGCGTTGGGCTCTGGGGTTCCGGAGATACGCAGTATTTT
many TRBJ2-2 TRBV28 TRBD1 CASSPRDRDGLELFF TGTGCCAGCAGTCCCCGGGACAGGGATGGCTTGGAGCTGTTTTTT
NA TRBJ1-1 TRBV10-1 TRBD1 CASSKTGTGGTEAFF TGCGCCAGCAGTAAAACCGGGACAGGAGGCACTGAAGCTTTCTTT
NA TRBJ2-1 TRBV20-1 NA CSARERRNEQFF TGCAGTGCTAGAGAGCGGAGAAATGAGCAGTTCTTC
few TRBJ2-7 TRBV24-1 NA CATSDYGLMEQYF TGTGCCACCAGTGATTACGGTCTGATGGAGCAGTACTTC
few TRBJ2-7 TRBV5-3 NA CARSWRGPTNEQYF TGTGCCAGAAGCTGGCGGGGACCTACGAACGAGCAGTACTTC
few TRBJ2-7 TRBV7-2 NA CASTWGPYEQYF TGTGCCAGCACCTGGGGTCCCTACGAGCAGTACTTC
many TRBJ2-3 TRBV6-2/TRBV6-3 NA CASSYRDRGNTQYF TGTGCCAGCAGTTACAGGGATCGAGGGAATACGCAGTATTTT
many TRBJ2-5 TRBV12-3/TRBV12-4 NA CASSLVKETQYF TGTGCCAGCAGTTTAGTGAAAGAGACCCAGTACTTC
few TRBJ1-5 TRBV6-2/TRBV6-3 TRBD1 CASSFYLQGSQPQHF TGTGCCAGCAGTTTCTACCTACAGGGGTCACAGCCCCAGCATTTT
few TRBJ2-1 TRBV9 NA CASSVGSEVSYNEQFF TGTGCCAGCAGCGTAGGTTCGGAGGTCTCCTACAATGAGCAGTTCTTC
few TRBJ2-7 TRBV10-1 TRBD1 CASSESTGDPPTEQYF TGCGCCAGCAGTGAGTCGACAGGGGATCCCCCCACGGAGCAGTACTTC
once TRBJ1-1 TRBV20-1 TRBD1 CSARGADTEAFF TGCAGTGCCAGGGGGGCGGACACTGAAGCTTTCTTT
few TRBJ2-3 TRBV30 NA CAWSWSSTDTQYF TGTGCCTGGAGTTGGTCTAGCACAGATACGCAGTATTTT
NA TRBJ2-1 TRBV6-6 TRBD2 CASSPGTSQFF TGTGCCAGCAGCCCTGGGACTAGCCAGTTCTTC
many TRBJ2-7 TRBV20-1 NA CSARDLSRGIQSYEQYF TGCAGTGCTAGAGATCTGAGTCGAGGGATTCAGTCCTACGAGCAGTACTTC
few TRBJ2-3 TRBV6-1 NA CASSTRTASTDTQYF TGTGCCAGCAGTACCCGGACAGCTAGCACAGATACGCAGTATTTT
NA TRBJ1-5 TRBV4-2 TRBD1 CASSRGGNPQHF TGTGCCAGCAGCCGAGGGGGCAACCCCCAGCATTTT
many TRBJ2-7 TRBV7-2 TRBD2 CASSALAGGPYEQYF TGTGCCAGCAGCGCACTGGCGGGAGGGCCGTACGAGCAGTACTTC
NA TRBJ2-1 TRBV19 NA CASKEGKNEQFF TGTGCCAGTAAGGAGGGAAAGAATGAGCAGTTCTTC
many TRBJ1-2 TRBV12-3/TRBV12-4 NA CASSSTGAGYTF TGTGCCAGCAGTTCGACAGGTGCAGGCTACACCTTC
many TRBJ2-3 TRBV6-4 NA CASSDGWRTDTQYF TGTGCCAGCAGTGACGGGTGGAGGACAGATACGCAGTATTTT
few TRBJ2-1 TRBV11-2 NA CASSFNFQSYNEQFF TGTGCCAGCAGCTTTAACTTTCAAAGCTACAATGAGCAGTTCTTC
NA TRBJ2-5 TRBV19 NA CATSGGHETQYF TGTGCCACCAGTGGGGGGCACGAGACCCAGTACTTC
many TRBJ2-5 TRBV5-1 NA CASSLPGSQETQYF TGCGCCAGCAGCTTGCCGGGAAGTCAAGAGACCCAGTACTTC
NA TRBJ2-3 TRBV20-1 TRBD2 CSARDGGRAGSTDTQYF TGCAGTGCTAGAGATGGGGGTAGAGCGGGAAGCACAGATACGCAGTATTTT
few TRBJ2-1 TRBV6-2/TRBV6-3 NA CASTFGPPYNEQFF TGTGCCAGCACGTTCGGGCCACCCTACAATGAGCAGTTCTTC
many TRBJ2-7 TRBV30 NA CAWSDVGSYEQYF TGTGCCTGGAGTGATGTCGGGAGTTACGAGCAGTACTTC
few TRBJ2-6 TRBV14 NA CASSQVKFSGANVLTF TGTGCCAGCAGCCAAGTAAAGTTCTCTGGGGCCAACGTCCTGACTTTC
few TRBJ2-5 TRBV4-3 TRBD1 CASSQAPRTGRETQYF TGCGCCAGCAGCCAAGCCCCCAGGACAGGGAGGGAGACCCAGTACTTC
many TRBJ2-3 TRBV12-3/TRBV12-4 TRBD1 CASRRKGAGGTDTQYF TGTGCCAGCAGAAGAAAGGGGGCAGGGGGCACAGATACGCAGTATTTT
many TRBJ2-2 TRBV6-5 NA CASSHFAHENTGELFF TGTGCCAGCAGCCATTTCGCTCATGAGAACACCGGGGAGCTGTTTTTT
many TRBJ1-1 TRBV18 NA CASSQDRRGTLEAFF TGTGCCAGCTCACAAGACAGGCGGGGGACCCTTGAAGCTTTCTTT
many TRBJ2-1 TRBV24-1 TRBD2 CATSDPSGYNEQFF TGTGCCACCAGTGATCCTAGCGGTTACAATGAGCAGTTCTTC
few TRBJ1-1 TRBV5-8 TRBD1 CASSGRQGTGASRGDEAFF TGTGCCAGCAGTGGGAGACAGGGGACAGGGGCGAGTCGGGGGGATGAAGCTTTCTTT
few TRBJ2-7 TRBV7-2 TRBD2 CASSLVGGTRGEQYF TGTGCCAGCAGCTTAGTTGGTGGGACTAGGGGCGAGCAGTACTTC
few TRBJ1-1 TRBV7-2 NA CASSLGVFGGAFF TGTGCCAGCAGCTTGGGGGTTTTCGGCGGAGCTTTCTTT
NA TRBJ2-7 TRBV20-1 NA CSASPPPMDEQYF TGCAGTGCTAGCCCCCCCCCCATGGACGAGCAGTACTTC
few TRBJ2-1 TRBV7-8 NA CASSLGPAGLHNEQFF TGTGCCAGCAGCTTAGGGCCTGCGGGACTCCACAATGAGCAGTTCTTC
NA TRBJ1-4 TRBV29-1 TRBD1 CSVEAAGGYKLFF TGCAGCGTTGAAGCGGCAGGGGGCTATAAACTGTTTTTT
many TRBJ2-1 TRBV14 TRBD2 CASSRYLAGDNEQFF TGTGCCAGCAGCCGTTATCTAGCGGGAGACAATGAGCAGTTCTTC
many TRBJ1-4 TRBV2 NA CASASQGATNEKLFF TGTGCCAGCGCAAGCCAGGGTGCAACTAATGAAAAACTGTTTTTT
NA TRBJ2-5 TRBV27 NA CASSPFGGAETQYF TGTGCCAGCAGTCCCTTTGGGGGGGCAGAGACCCAGTACTTC
few TRBJ2-7 TRBV7-2 NA CASSRRIGNYEQYF TGTGCCAGCAGCCGAAGGATAGGGAACTACGAGCAGTACTTC
few TRBJ2-1 TRBV6-5 NA CASSSAGTKQFF TGTGCCAGCAGTTCAGCCGGGACAAAGCAGTTCTTC
many TRBJ2-7 TRBV27 TRBD1 CARSTGTGAYEQYF TGTGCCAGGAGCACCGGGACAGGGGCCTACGAGCAGTACTTC